This TCR beta chain is drawn from a study of T cell responses to AZD1222 COVID-19 vaccine. The CDR3 contains 13 residues. Looked up from germline, CDR1 is SGHNT and CDR2 is YYREEE (reference sequence). V was shortened by 2 bases and J by 5 bases, with 10 bases between the two germline ends. Generated by immunoSEQ multiplex PCR, the TCRdb table keeps only in-frame clones and is missing some. This table has about 130,000 clones, over 90% appearing once. The specimen comprised peripheral blood, sampled on day 0 of AZD1222 vaccination. The V call is TRBV5-4, the J call TRBJ1-2; perhaps TRBD1 as D (6 bases). The source is an adult in good health. CDR3 loop: CASSLTRGYGYTF. The CDR3 nucleotides read TGTGCCAGCAGCTTAACCAGGGGTTATGGCTACACCTTC.